The present TCR beta chain was sequenced within a study of blood T cell repertoires in COVID-19. Study-wide context: Sites across the United States, Italy and Spain contributed samples from acute and convalescent COVID-19.

Here immunoSEQ multiplex PCR was the method, and the copy in TCRdb shows in-frame clones only, minus some. The sample records 65,000 to 95,000 clones, around 78% being singletons. CDR3 size: 12 residues. V lost 4 bases to trimming and J lost 3 bases, with 7 bases between them. Germline V gene lookup returns CDR1 MNHEY and CDR2 SVGEGT. Sequencing was carried out using peripheral blood. The receptor was derived from a man aged 55 to 69 with COVID-19, enrolled during active disease. The chain carries TRBV6-2 or TRBV6-3 and TRBJ2-7; no reliable D call. CDR3 region: CASSFLFYEQYF. Written as DNA, the CDR3 is TGTGCCAGCAGTTTTCTATTCTACGAGCAGTACTTC.